The 26 T cell receptor beta chains in this list originate from one sample, sequenced in a study of CD8+ T cells in alopecia areata. Regarding treatment: oral pan-JAK inhibitor, 5-10 mg twice daily. Extracted from the samples, RNA was reverse transcribed into cDNA to serve as the sequencing template. Using immunoSEQ multiplex PCR, the repertoire was profiled, and TCRdb retains in-frame clones only, with some absent. This table holds 150,000 to 200,000 clones, roughly 60% found once. Material: CD4+ T cells sorted from blood, obtained at week 49, from a patient treated with tofacitinib. The origin of the receptors is a human donor with alopecia areata.

The V and J genes are TRBV11-2 and TRBJ2-1; D may be TRBD1 (6 bases). This CDR3 spans 14 amino acids. The V gene's germline CDR1 is SGHAT and CDR2 FQNNGV. V lost 5 bases, J lost 6 bases, and 14 bases lay in between. This chain's CDR3 is CASSPGARVNEQFF. The CDR3 nucleotides read TGTGCCAGCAGCCCAGGGGCCCGGGTCAATGAGCAGTTCTTC.

The CDR3 is CASSQVLAGPDTQYF. CDR3 sequence (DNA): TGTGCCAGCAGCCAAGTGCTAGCGGGACCAGATACGCAGTATTTT. The rearrangement joins TRBV14 to TRBJ2-3; 9 bases are shared with TRBD2. Germline V CDR1 and CDR2: SGHDN, FVKESK. The CDR3 is made up of 15 amino acids. V lost 1 base, J lost 4 bases, and 3 bases stayed unmatched.

The rearrangement links TRBV11-2 to TRBJ2-1; the D is unclear. The V and J ends lost 3 bases and 0 bases respectively, with 9 bases between them. The CDR3 totals 15 residues. Per germline, CDR1 SGHAT and CDR2 FQNNGV. As DNA, the CDR3 is TGTGCCAGCAGCTTTTTCAGAACCTCCTACAATGAGCAGTTCTTC. Its protein product is CASSFFRTSYNEQFF.

The chain couples TRBV5-1 to TRBJ2-1, with a weak D call TRBD2 (5 bases). V dropped 5 bases and J dropped 8 bases, with 23 bases sitting between them. Germline-derived CDR1 and CDR2 are SGHRS and YFSETQ. This CDR3 comprises 16 residues. The CDR3 DNA reads TGCGCCAGCAGTTCCAATCCGGGAATTGAGCGCGATGAGCAGTTCTTC. Its protein product is CASSSNPGIERDEQFF.

This clone was counted only a few times. The chain couples TRBV30 to TRBJ1-2; D is ambiguous. CDR1 GTSNPN and CDR2 SVGIG come from the germline V gene (reference sequence). The CDR3 sequence is 13 residues long. With 3 bases removed from V and 8 bases from J, the gap between germline ends came to 16 bases. This chain's CDR3 is CAWRSAGVGGYTF. The CDR3 DNA reads as TGTGCCTGGAGATCGGCAGGCGTTGGGGGCTACACCTTC.

This clone was detected only a few times. The rearrangement joins TRBV10-3 to TRBJ1-1; 9 positions match TRBD1. The ends lost 3 bases at V and 4 bases at J; junction bases unmatched: 12. The CDR3 runs to 17 residues. Germline V lookup: CDR1 ENHRY, CDR2 SYGVKD. The CDR3 loop reads CAISDRDRAFGGTEAFF. The DNA of the CDR3 is TGTGCCATCAGTGACCGGGACAGGGCCTTTGGAGGCACTGAAGCTTTCTTT.

This clone was counted a few times. The V gene is TRBV29-1, the J gene TRBJ2-1, with 9 nucleotides matching TRBD1. V trimming: 3 bases; J trimming: 0 bases; junction bases outside the gene matches: 6. The V gene's germline CDR1 is SQVTM and CDR2 ANQGSEA. This CDR3 spans 16 amino acids. This chain's CDR3 is CSVDGTGWDSYNEQFF. CDR3 DNA: TGCAGCGTTGACGGGACAGGGTGGGACTCCTACAATGAGCAGTTCTTC.

This chain links TRBV11-2 with TRBJ1-1, with D unresolved. CDR1 SGHAT and CDR2 FQNNGV come from the germline V gene. The CDR3 spans 12 residues. Trimming took 3 bases from V and 4 from J, leaving 6 bases between them. The CDR3 bases are TGTGCCAGCAGCTTCAAAACCACTGAAGCTTTCTTT. As protein: CASSFKTTEAFF.

The CDR3 is CASGGSREDTQYF. CDR3 coding DNA: TGTGCCAGCGGCGGGTCCCGCGAAGATACGCAGTATTTT. The rearrangement joins TRBV2 to TRBJ2-3; D is perhaps TRBD2 (5 bases). Per the germline V gene, CDR1 is SNHLY and CDR2 is FYNNEI. V was trimmed by 8 bases and J by 5 bases, leaving 14 bases between them. The CDR3 runs 13 residues.

The chain couples TRBV28 to TRBJ1-2; D uncertain. Germline lookup yields CDR1 MDHEN and CDR2 SYDVKM. The CDR3 runs to 14 residues. Trimming shortened V by 3 bases and J by 4 bases, and 12 bases separated the two germline ends. CDR3 nucleotide sequence: TGTGCCAGCAGTTTTTCGTCCGGGCTCTATGGCTACACCTTC. This codes for CASSFSSGLYGYTF.

The V call is TRBV2, the J call TRBJ2-7, with 7 bases matching TRBD1. Germline V gene lookup returns CDR1 SNHLY and CDR2 FYNNEI. The ends lost 4 bases at V and 0 bases at J; junction bases unmatched: 3. The CDR3 spans 14 residues. As DNA, the CDR3 is TGTGCCAGCAGTGGGGGGACAGTCTCCTACGAGCAGTACTTC. Amino acid sequence: CASSGGTVSYEQYF.

This clone was counted between two and nine times. The chain recombines TRBV10-3 with TRBJ2-2; D might be TRBD2 (5 bases). Per the germline V gene, CDR1 is ENHRY and CDR2 is SYGVKD. The length of the CDR3 is 13 residues. Trimming cost V 5 bases and J 8 bases, with 12 bases left between them. The CDR3 here is CAISSGEMGELFF. The CDR3 DNA is TGTGCCATCAGTTCCGGGGAGATGGGGGAGCTGTTTTTT.

The CDR3 sequence: CASSLDERGPLDTQYF. The CDR3, as DNA: TGTGCCAGCAGCTTAGACGAGCGGGGGCCCCTGGATACGCAGTATTTT. This chain joins TRBV7-9 and TRBJ2-3, with 8 bases that match TRBD2. This CDR3 is built from 16 residues. The V gene end was trimmed by 1 base and the J gene end by 6 bases; junction bases not matched to a gene: 9. Germline V gives CDR1 SEHNR, CDR2 FQNEAQ (reference sequence).

The chain recombines TRBV4-3 with TRBJ2-7; D could derive from TRBD1 or TRBD2 (5 bases each). CDR1 LGHNA and CDR2 YSLEER come from the germline V gene. Trimming left V 4 bases short and J 6 bases short, with 16 bases between. CDR3 length: 14 residues. CDR3: CASSPGSLVGEQYF. Here the CDR3 DNA reads TGCGCCAGCAGCCCAGGGAGTCTGGTAGGCGAGCAGTACTTC.

The chain employs TRBV25-1 and TRBJ2-2, with D unclear. V shed 8 bases and J shed 3 bases, with 10 bases lying between them. The germline V gene encodes CDR1 MGHDK and CDR2 SYGVNS. The CDR3 loop spans 13 amino acids. As DNA, the CDR3 is TGTGCCAGCCAACGACCGGACACCGGGGAGCTGTTTTTT. It codes for CASQRPDTGELFF.

The rearrangement joins TRBV5-6 to TRBJ1-3; 7 bases fit TRBD1. Germline-derived CDR1 and CDR2 are SGHDT and YYEEEE. The J segment lost 4 bases and the V segment lost 3 bases, leaving 13 bases of the junction unmatched. The length of the CDR3 is 17 residues. This CDR3 reads CASSSRQGGLLGNTIYF. CDR3 DNA sequence: TGTGCCAGCAGCTCCCGTCAGGGGGGGCTATTAGGAAACACCATATATTTT. Using reference TRBV5-6 and TRBJ1-3 for the parts outside the CDR3, the full variable domain is DAGVTQSPTHLIKTRGQQVTLRCSPKSGHDTVSWYQQALGQGPQFIFQYYEEEERQRGNFPDRFSGHQFPNYSSELNVNALLLGDSALYLCASSSRQGGLLGNTIYFGEGSWLTVV.

This clone was observed a handful of times. This chain links TRBV27 with TRBJ1-6, with 9 nucleotides matching TRBD1. Per the germline V gene, CDR1 is MNHEY and CDR2 is SMNVEV (reference sequence). CDR3 length: 14 residues. Trimming cost V 6 bases and J 5 bases; bases outside gene matches: 2. The CDR3 bases are TGTGCCAGCAGGGGGGACAGGGATAATTCACCCCTCCACTTT. It codes for CASRGDRDNSPLHF.

V and J are TRBV5-1 and TRBJ2-5; 7 bases match TRBD1. Germline V gene data show CDR1 as SGHRS and CDR2 as YFSETQ. CDR3 length: 15 residues. The trim removed 3 bases at V and 5 bases at J, leaving 10 bases unmatched. This CDR3 is CASSYSTGAMETQYF. CDR3 sequence (DNA): TGCGCCAGCAGCTACTCTACAGGGGCGATGGAGACCCAGTACTTC.

V gene TRBV7-2 combines with J gene TRBJ1-5; no clear D. Trimming shortened V by 2 bases and J by 7 bases, and 9 bases separated the two germline ends. This CDR3 region has 13 residues. Per the germline V gene, CDR1 is SGHTA and CDR2 is FQGNSA. The CDR3 here is CASSLPAGQPQHF. DNA of the CDR3: TGTGCCAGCAGCTTACCGGCTGGCCAGCCCCAGCATTTT.

The chain carries TRBV19 and TRBJ1-2, with a tentative D call TRBD1 (6 bases). V dropped 6 bases and J dropped 4 bases, with 15 bases sitting between them. The CDR3 has 14 amino acids. Germline V lookup: CDR1 LNHDA, CDR2 SQIVND (reference sequence). CDR3 in DNA: TGTGCCAGTAGCCGACAGGAACGGAGCTATGGCTACACCTTC. Translating it yields CASSRQERSYGYTF.

The chain couples TRBV29-1 to TRBJ1-2; D is unclear. The ends were cut back, 4 bases at V and 1 base at J, with 7 bases in the middle. CDR1 and CDR2 from the germline V gene are SQVTM and ANQGSEA. The CDR3 consists of 12 residues. CDR3 in amino acids: CSVGGVNYGYTF. CDR3 bases: TGCAGCGTTGGTGGGGTTAACTATGGCTACACCTTC.

The CDR3, as DNA: TGTGCCAGCAGCTTGGGAAGTGTGCAGCCCCAGCATTTT. Translated, it gives CASSLGSVQPQHF. The chain couples TRBV5-6 to TRBJ1-5; no clear D. The V end was cut by 0 bases, the J end by 7 bases, with 8 bases between. This CDR3 has 13 amino acids. Germline loops: CDR1 SGHDT, CDR2 YYEEEE.

The rearrangement uses TRBV6-1 and TRBJ2-3; TRBD1 aligns across 9 bases. The CDR3 contains 14 residues. The germline CDR1 and CDR2 sequences are MNHNS and SASEGT. J lost 6 bases, V lost 6 bases, and 7 bases had no gene match. The CDR3 here is CASSGQGSRDTQYF. The CDR3 DNA sequence: TGTGCCAGCAGCGGACAGGGGTCCAGGGATACGCAGTATTTT.

V is TRBV29-1 and J is TRBJ1-1; D possibly corresponds to TRBD1 (6 bases). Per the germline V gene, CDR1 is SQVTM and CDR2 is ANQGSEA. The CDR3 totals 13 residues. Trimming stripped 7 bases from V and 4 bases from J, with 16 bases between. The chain's CDR3 is CSARRGEPTEAFF. Here the CDR3 DNA reads TGCAGCGCCCGGAGGGGGGAACCCACTGAAGCTTTCTTT.

The CDR3 sequence: CASSKTPTGSAEAFF. CDR3 nucleotide sequence: TGTGCCAGCAGCAAGACACCGACAGGTTCGGCTGAAGCTTTCTTT. The rearrangement joins TRBV9 to TRBJ1-1; weak D call: TRBD1 (6 bases). Per germline, CDR1 SGDLS and CDR2 YYNGEE. The CDR3 runs 15 residues. V lost 4 bases and J 6 bases, leaving 19 bases between the germline ends. The complete variable domain, with remaining parts taken from reference TRBV9 and TRBJ1-1, reads DSGVTQTPKHLITATGQRVTLRCSPRSGDLSVYWYQQSLDQGLQFLIQYYNGEERAKGNILERFSAQQFPDLHSELNLSSLELGDSALYFCASSKTPTGSAEAFFGQGTRLTVV.

The V gene is TRBV30, the J gene TRBJ1-1, with D perhaps matching TRBD1 (6 bases). CDR1 is GTSNPN, CDR2 SVGIG, per germline (reference sequence). This CDR3 has 14 residues. The V end was cut by 3 bases, the J end by 0 bases, with 11 bases between. For the CDR3, the DNA is TGTGCCTGGAGGACAGGCCTCATGAACACTGAAGCTTTCTTT. Translated: CAWRTGLMNTEAFF.